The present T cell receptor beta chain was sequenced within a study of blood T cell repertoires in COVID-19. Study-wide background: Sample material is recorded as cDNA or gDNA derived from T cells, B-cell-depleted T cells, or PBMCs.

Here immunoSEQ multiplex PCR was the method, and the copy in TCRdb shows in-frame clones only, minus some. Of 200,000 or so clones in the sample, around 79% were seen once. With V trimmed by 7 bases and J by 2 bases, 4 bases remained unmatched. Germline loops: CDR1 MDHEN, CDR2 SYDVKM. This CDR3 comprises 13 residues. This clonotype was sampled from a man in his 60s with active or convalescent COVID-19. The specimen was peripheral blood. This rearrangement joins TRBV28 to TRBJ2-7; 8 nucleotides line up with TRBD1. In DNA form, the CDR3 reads TGTGCCAGCAACCTACAGGGGGCCTACGAGCAGTACTTC. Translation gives CASNLQGAYEQYF.